This T cell receptor beta chain was documented in a study of blood T cells in healthy people across ages. Whole-study findings and limits: Long-lived and aged donors differed, with more naive CD4+ cells and higher diversity in the long-lived. PBMCs were not sorted, which prevented a conclusive comparison of naive versus antigen-experienced cells. A strong correlation was found between TCR beta diversity and the percentage of naive T cells.

The authors ran a second PCR of 7 to 11 cycles using a sample-barcoded 5' primer and a J-beta primer mix. MiXCR, applied by TCRdb to the 5' RACE reads, yields one record per CDR3 protein. This sample carries 790,000 or so distinct CDR3 sequences, more than 55% of them seen once, and the ten largest clones take around a quarter. RNA extraction gave at least 5 micrograms of total RNA per sample. This clonotype is a singleton in its sample. What it binds is unknown. CDR3 length equals 14 residues. Germline CDR1 SEHNR, CDR2 FQNEAQ (reference sequence). Trimming took off 6 bases at V and 2 bases at J, with 13 bases between the two ends.

V is TRBV7-9 and J is TRBJ1-1, with a tentative D call TRBD1 (6 bases). Sequenced material: blood. The TCR comes from a man in his forties or fifties in good health. CDR3 sequence (DNA): TGTGCCAGCAGAGGGGGTGGGGGCAACACTGAAGCTTTCTTT. This translates into CASRGGGGNTEAFF.